Detailed here is one T cell receptor beta chain. It lacks a known antigen. Per-base quality was not reported, and no clone a single base away is much larger than it. Other DNA sequences in the same sample also yield this CDR3. These data belong to a study of blood T cell repertoires in COVID-19 (dated by TCRdb to about 2020). As for the study more broadly: Samples from collaborators originated in the United States, Italy and Spain and spanned both the acute and convalescent phases of COVID-19. The prospective study material was composed of cDNA or gDNA derived from T cells, B-cell-depleted T cells, or PBMCs. Subjects who had been exposed to COVID-19, were actively infected with it, or had recovered from it provided the deeply sampled blood TCRbeta repertoires that made up the dataset. A freely available public database, intended as a resource for researchers studying the immune response to SARS-CoV-2, is where the repertoires were released. Samples were obtained from the ongoing ImmuneRACE study (first 160 participants) and from about 1,300 subjects provided by 6 global collaborators. The sample metadata nearly always contained a de-identified subject ID, COVID-19 status, age in years and sex. Where available, HLA class I and class II types were obtained from metadata supplied by the sample provider rather than from assay-based typing. Here is what the overall study found, with its caveats: The amount of clinical and demographic metadata varied by source and participant and was provided uncurated.

In Seattle, one collaborating source enrolled patients while the infection was active and tracked those patients longitudinally over the course of disease. The collaborating institutions used their own protocols to collect whole blood in K2EDTA tubes. For TCRbeta analysis, collaborators shipped samples as frozen whole blood, isolated PBMCs, or DNA extracted from either of those sample types. TCRbeta CDR3 regions were amplified from genomic DNA by means of the immunoSEQ Assay, a bias-controlled multiplex PCR. The original methods were these. Nucleated cell counts per sample were estimated from amplification of reference gene primers within the assay. Sequence reads were collapsed and filtered to measure the absolute abundance of every unique TCRbeta CDR3 rearrangement. For each sample, productive Simpson clonality was calculated as the square root of Simpson's diversity index across productive rearrangements. The immuneACCESS repertoire file appears here via TCRdb, limited to in-frame rearrangements. These files lack a portion of the clones; in checked studies, under half of the deficit traces to unresolved V genes, and the cause of the others is not known. Clone size and V and J calls were adopted from that table, with D and trimming inferred from the DNA. The sample data list some 320,000 clones, and roughly 91% of these were observed just once. 11% of the sample is taken by the ten largest.

Including the terminal cysteine and phenylalanine, the CDR3 comprises 13 residues. Here the CDR3 DNA is all that survives: 39 bases in frame from base 1. Ends trimmed: V by 5 bases, J by 4 bases; bases unmatched to a gene: 4. CDR1 SEHNR and CDR2 FQNEAQ are derived from the germline V gene (reference sequence). The receptor's source is a woman under 40 with COVID-19, enrolled during active disease. The sequence joins TRBV7-9 to TRBJ1-2, with TRBD1 matching 7 junction bases. The sequenced material came from peripheral blood. The DNA is as follows: TGTGCCAGCAGCCCAGGGACAGCCTATGGCTACACCTTC. Its protein reads: CASSPGTAYGYTF.